Shown below are 32 T cell receptor beta chains from a single sample sequenced in a study of neoadjuvant nivolumab and ipilimumab in lung cancer. TCRdb keeps only in-frame clones here, not all; method: immunoSEQ multiplex PCR. Of about 9,000 clones in the sample, 84% were seen once. The sample consisted of tumor tissue, taken after neoadjuvant nivolumab, alone or with ipilimumab, at or shortly before surgery. The receptors derive from an adult with non-small cell lung cancer.

The genes are TRBV25-1 and TRBJ2-5, with TRBD2 identical over 8 bases. V was clipped by 2 bases and J by 4 bases; unmatched bases: 3. This CDR3 contains 14 residues. Germline CDR1 reads MGHDK; CDR2 reads SYGVNS. CDR3 sequence reads: CASSERTSSETQYF. CDR3 DNA: TGTGCCAGCAGTGAAAGGACTAGCTCAGAGACCCAGTACTTC.

This clone was observed once. The chain links TRBV7-2 to TRBJ1-6; D is unresolved. V lost 1 base, J lost 7 bases, and 5 bases lay in between. The CDR3 sequence is 13 residues long. The germline gives CDR1 SGHTA, CDR2 FQGNSA. The CDR3 DNA sequence: TGTGCCAGCAGCTTAGTCGGGAATTCACCCCTCCACTTT. Its translation is CASSLVGNSPLHF.

The V gene is TRBV2, the J gene TRBJ2-3, with D maybe TRBD1 (8 bases). CDR1 is SNHLY, CDR2 FYNNEI, per germline. This CDR3 is built from 16 residues. Deletions cut 7 bases from V and 1 base from J, with 18 bases between. The CDR3 bases are TGTGCCAGCAAAGCGGGACAGGACCTTGGCACAGATACGCAGTATTTT. The encoded protein is CASKAGQDLGTDTQYF.

V usage is TRBV5-1 and J usage is TRBJ1-5; possibly TRBD1 for D (5 bases). The CDR3 length is 13 residues. Trimming removed 4 bases from V and 9 bases from J, with 14 bases in between. Germline values: CDR1 SGHRS, CDR2 YFSETQ. The CDR3 nucleotides read TGCGCCAGCAGCGAGGGACCGGGATGGCCCCAGCATTTT. Encoded protein: CASSEGPGWPQHF.

This clone appeared once. The genes are TRBV2 and TRBJ2-1, with a possible D match to TRBD2 (7 bases). Trimming shortened V by 4 bases and J by 5 bases, and 12 bases separated the two germline ends. Germline assignment: CDR1 SNHLY and CDR2 FYNNEI. This CDR3 comprises 14 residues. The CDR3 loop is CASSAGGAHNEQFF. The CDR3 DNA follows: TGTGCCAGCAGTGCGGGGGGCGCTCACAATGAGCAGTTCTTC. Supplemented by reference TRBV2 and TRBJ2-1, the full variable domain reads EPEVTQTPSHQVTQMGQEVILRCVPISNHLYFYWYRQILGQKVEFLVSFYNNEISEKSEIFDDQFSVERPDGSNFTLKIRSTKLEDSAMYFCASSAGGAHNEQFFGPGTRLTVL.

This clone was seen a few times. CDR3 region: CASSASGLNTGELFF. The CDR3, as DNA: TGCGCCAGCAGTGCTAGCGGGCTGAACACCGGGGAGCTGTTTTTT. This rearrangement joins TRBV10-1 to TRBJ2-2; 8 positions match TRBD2. This CDR3 has 15 residues. The V and J ends lost 4 bases and 1 base, in that order; junction bases with no gene match: 2. The V gene's germline CDR1 is WNHNN and CDR2 SYGVQD (reference sequence).

This clone was seen just once. This sequence joins TRBV7-2 and TRBJ1-2; D gene unclear. The germline V and J ends were trimmed by 1 base and 6 bases, with 9 bases remaining between them. Per the germline V gene, CDR1 is SGHTA and CDR2 is FQGNSA. This CDR3 spans 13 amino acids. This CDR3 reads CASSLGPGNGYTF. CDR3 DNA: TGTGCCAGCAGCTTAGGCCCGGGGAATGGCTACACCTTC. The whole variable domain, filled in from reference TRBV7-2 and TRBJ1-2, reads GAGVSQSPSNKVTEKGKDVELRCDPISGHTALYWYRQSLGQGLEFLIYFQGNSAPDKSGLPSDRFSAERTGGSVSTLTIQRTQQEDSAVYLCASSLGPGNGYTFGSGTRLTVV.

The rearrangement uses TRBV19 and TRBJ2-1, with D maybe TRBD1 (5 bases). V lost 5 bases and J 4 bases, leaving 15 bases between the germline ends. The CDR3 spans 15 residues. Looked up from germline, CDR1 is LNHDA and CDR2 is SQIVND (reference sequence). This CDR3 reads CASSFLPSGYNEQFF. In nucleotides, the CDR3 is TGTGCCAGTAGTTTCCTCCCATCAGGGTACAATGAGCAGTTCTTC.

The chain employs TRBV4-2 and TRBJ1-6; possible D gene TRBD1, 5 bases. The germline V and J ends were trimmed by 1 base and 5 bases, with 12 bases remaining between them. This CDR3 comprises 16 residues. The germline V gene has CDR1 LGHNA and CDR2 YNFKEQ. CDR3: CASSQVSGEDNSPLHF. The CDR3 DNA is TGTGCCAGCAGCCAAGTCTCGGGGGAGGATAATTCACCCCTCCACTTT.

This chain uses TRBV19 with TRBJ1-5; maybe TRBD1 (6 bases). CDR3 length: 14 residues. CDR1 LNHDA and CDR2 SQIVND come from the germline V gene (reference sequence). The CDR3 DNA follows: TGTGCTTCAACCCCAGGGGCAGACGGTCAGCCCCAGCATTTT. Its protein is CASTPGADGQPQHF.

The gene calls are TRBV2 and TRBJ1-2, with D perhaps matching TRBD1 (5 bases). CDR3 size: 11 residues. V shed 7 bases and J shed 6 bases, with 9 bases lying between them. Per germline, CDR1 SNHLY and CDR2 FYNNEI. The CDR3 DNA is TGTGCCAGCACCCGGGGGGATGGCTACACCTTC. Residues: CASTRGDGYTF.

The chain combines TRBV27 with TRBJ1-5, with 7 nucleotides matching TRBD1. The CDR3 is 17 residues long. In germline, CDR1 is MNHEY, CDR2 SMNVEV (reference sequence). Trimming removed 10 bases from V and 0 bases from J; junction bases left unmatched: 15. The CDR3 here is CATTVKGQPYSNQPQHF. In DNA, the CDR3 is TGTGCCACTACTGTTAAGGGACAGCCTTATAGCAATCAGCCCCAGCATTTT.

In its sample, this clone was seen a few times. CDR3 DNA: TGTGCCAGCACGGGCTGGCCCTCTGGGGCCAACGTCCTGACTTTC. Its translation: CASTGWPSGANVLTF. The chain is built from TRBV6-5 and TRBJ2-6; D ambiguous. Germline-derived CDR1 and CDR2 are MNHEY and SVGAGI. Deletions cut 7 bases from V and 0 bases from J, with 10 bases between. There are 15 residues in the CDR3.

This chain links TRBV11-2 with TRBJ1-1, with 10 bases aligning to TRBD1. V gave up 5 bases and J gave up 3 bases; unmatched junction bases: 6. The CDR3 has 15 residues. CDR1 SGHAT and CDR2 FQNNGV come from the germline V gene. The CDR3 sequence: CASSPGTGVDTEAFF. The CDR3 coding sequence is TGTGCCAGCAGCCCGGGGACAGGGGTGGACACTGAAGCTTTCTTT.

This rearrangement joins TRBV5-1 to TRBJ2-3; 8 bases are shared with TRBD2. Per the germline V gene, CDR1 is SGHRS and CDR2 is YFSETQ. The CDR3 is 16 amino acids. The V gene end was trimmed by 3 bases and the J gene end by 4 bases; junction bases not matched to a gene: 10. CDR3 loop: CASSSPGLVSSDTQYF. CDR3 in DNA: TGCGCCAGCAGCTCCCCGGGACTAGTTTCATCAGATACGCAGTATTTT.

The chain employs TRBV19 and TRBJ2-3, with D hard to call. This CDR3 is built from 12 residues. V lost 0 bases to trimming and J lost 6 bases, with 4 bases between them. Germline V gives CDR1 LNHDA, CDR2 SQIVND (reference sequence). CDR3 sequence: CASSIDRDTQYF. In nucleotides, the CDR3 is TGTGCCAGTAGTATAGATCGGGATACGCAGTATTTT.

The V and J genes are TRBV19 and TRBJ1-1; D uncertain. The CDR3 spans 14 residues. V was trimmed by 3 bases and J by 0 bases, leaving 8 bases between them. Germline V CDR1 and CDR2: LNHDA, SQIVND (reference sequence). CDR3 bases: TGTGCCAGTAGTATCCGGCACATGAACACTGAAGCTTTCTTT. Translation: CASSIRHMNTEAFF.

This chain uses TRBV18 with TRBJ2-7, with D possibly matching TRBD1 (5 bases). The CDR3 is made up of 14 amino acids. The germline gives CDR1 KGHSH, CDR2 LQKENI. Trimming cost V 1 base and J 4 bases, with 11 bases left between them. CDR3: CASSPQNRWYEQYF. CDR3 in DNA: TGTGCCAGCTCACCACAGAACAGGTGGTACGAGCAGTACTTC.

This clone has a handful of counts. The chain is built from TRBV11-1 and TRBJ2-1; tentative D call: TRBD1 (6 bases). The V and J ends lost 4 bases and 7 bases respectively, with 20 bases between them. The CDR3 loop spans 16 amino acids. Germline V gene lookup returns CDR1 SGHAT and CDR2 FQDESV (reference sequence). CDR3 sequence: CASSSFTGSRWNEQFF. The CDR3 DNA reads as TGTGCCAGCAGCTCCTTTACAGGGTCTAGGTGGAATGAGCAGTTCTTC.

This chain joins TRBV6-1 and TRBJ2-7, with a tentative D call TRBD2 (5 bases). This CDR3 has 15 amino acids. V lost 2 bases and J lost 3, with 14 bases in between. From germline, CDR1 is MNHNS and CDR2 SASEGT. The CDR3 sequence: CASSESTKSGYEQYF. The CDR3 nucleotides are TGTGCCAGCAGTGAATCCACTAAAAGCGGCTACGAGCAGTACTTC.

This clone was observed once. The chain has TRBV18 and TRBJ1-2; TRBD1 matches 7 bases. CDR3 length: 14 amino acids. The germline V gene encodes CDR1 KGHSH and CDR2 LQKENI. V shed 3 bases and J 4 bases; nucleotides not matched to a gene: 5. The DNA for the CDR3 is TGTGCCAGCTCACCGGGGCCAGGGGGCTATGGCTACACCTTC. Amino acids: CASSPGPGGYGYTF.

The gene calls are TRBV5-1 and TRBJ2-1; TRBD1 or TRBD2 may be the D gene (5 bases each). Per the germline V gene, CDR1 is SGHRS and CDR2 is YFSETQ. V was pared by 4 bases and J by 3 bases, with 17 bases between. This CDR3 has 16 amino acids. In nucleotides, the CDR3 is TGCGCCAGCAGCCCTGCCGGGACGGATGGCTACAATGAGCAGTTCTTC. It codes for CASSPAGTDGYNEQFF.

This chain links TRBV2 with TRBJ1-2; TRBD1 agrees at 10 bases. V lost 3 bases and J lost 3; bases outside the gene matches: 4. The CDR3 is 15 amino acids. Germline V gene lookup returns CDR1 SNHLY and CDR2 FYNNEI. The CDR3 region is CASSEGTGADYGYTF. CDR3 sequence (DNA): TGTGCCAGCAGTGAGGGGACAGGGGCTGACTATGGCTACACCTTC.

The V gene is TRBV19, the J gene TRBJ1-1; 7 bases agree with TRBD1. Germline V lookup: CDR1 LNHDA, CDR2 SQIVND (reference sequence). CDR3 length: 13 residues. J lost 5 bases, V lost 7 bases, and 7 bases had no gene match. This CDR3 reads CASTRGQATEAFF. The CDR3 DNA sequence: TGTGCCAGTACCCGAGGACAGGCGACTGAAGCTTTCTTT.

The chain links TRBV14 to TRBJ2-3; TRBD2 agrees at 12 bases. CDR1 and CDR2 from the germline V gene are SGHDN and FVKESK. The CDR3 is 15 residues long. The J segment lost 7 bases and the V segment lost 4 bases, leaving 6 bases of the junction unmatched. The CDR3 bases are TGTGCCAGCAGCCCACGGACTAGCGGGGTTAATACGCAGTATTTT. Translated, it gives CASSPRTSGVNTQYF.

The genes are TRBV20-1 and TRBJ2-7; weak D call: TRBD2 (6 bases). Germline CDR1 DFQATT, CDR2 SNEGSKA (reference sequence). Trimming removed 6 bases from V and 4 bases from J, with 10 bases in between. The CDR3 covers 11 residues. Here the CDR3 reads CSAHRGYEQYF. CDR3 bases: TGCAGTGCCCACCGGGGGTACGAGCAGTACTTC.

The J gene is TRBJ1-6, the V gene TRBV2; D gene unclear. The CDR3 length is 14 residues. CDR1 and CDR2 (germline): SNHLY, FYNNEI. V was shortened by 5 bases and J by 8 bases, with 13 bases between the two germline ends. As DNA, the CDR3 is TGTGCCAGCAGTATGGACGTCCTCGATTCACCCCTCCACTTT. As protein: CASSMDVLDSPLHF. The whole variable domain, filled in from reference TRBV2 and TRBJ1-6, reads EPEVTQTPSHQVTQMGQEVILRCVPISNHLYFYWYRQILGQKVEFLVSFYNNEISEKSEIFDDQFSVERPDGSNFTLKIRSTKLEDSAMYFCASSMDVLDSPLHFGNGTRLTVT.

In this sample, this clone turned up once. The genes are TRBV5-1 and TRBJ1-6; D ambiguous. CDR3 size: 14 residues. The V end was cut by 6 bases, the J end by 3 bases, with 10 bases between. From germline, CDR1 is SGHRS and CDR2 YFSETQ. CDR3 loop: CASTFDGYNSPLHF. The CDR3 region has the DNA TGCGCCAGCACCTTTGACGGCTATAATTCACCCCTCCACTTT.

Regarding this clone: This sample includes further DNA sequences coding for the same CDR3. The chain links TRBV7-8 to TRBJ1-1; tentatively, D is TRBD1 (5 bases). The V end was cut by 3 bases, the J end by 0 bases, with 8 bases between. The CDR3 extends over 14 amino acids. The germline gives CDR1 SGHVS, CDR2 FQNEAQ. The CDR3 protein is CASSFGQLNTEAFF. CDR3 nucleotides: TGTGCCAGCAGCTTCGGACAACTGAACACTGAAGCTTTCTTT.

The chain carries TRBV5-1 and TRBJ1-2; D is unresolved. Germline values: CDR1 SGHRS, CDR2 YFSETQ. The CDR3 sequence is 14 residues long. V shed 4 bases and J shed 0 bases, with 10 bases lying between them. This CDR3 is CASSPQVSNYGYTF. The CDR3 DNA sequence: TGCGCCAGCAGCCCCCAGGTTTCTAACTATGGCTACACCTTC.

This chain connects TRBV6-5 to TRBJ2-7; D ambiguous. Looked up from germline, CDR1 is MNHEY and CDR2 is SVGAGI. The V end lost 6 bases, the J end lost 4 bases, and 16 bases lay between the germline ends. The CDR3 runs 14 residues. Here the CDR3 DNA reads TGTGCCAGCAGCCACTCCTATCAGAAATACGAGCAGTACTTC. This translates into CASSHSYQKYEQYF.

The chain couples TRBV18 to TRBJ2-7; possibly TRBD1 for D (6 bases). CDR1 and CDR2 from the germline V gene are KGHSH and LQKENI. CDR3 size: 13 residues. V gave up 3 bases and J gave up 1 base, with 7 bases separating them. The CDR3 coding sequence is TGTGCCAGCTCACCGGACAGTTCCTACGAGCAGTACTTC. Translated: CASSPDSSYEQYF.